This TCR beta chain comes out of a study of blood T cell repertoires in COVID-19. Under the authors' procedure: Amplified reference gene primers provided the basis for estimating nucleated cell counts. Generated by immunoSEQ multiplex PCR, the TCRdb table keeps only in-frame clones and is missing some. The DNA was the basis for D and trimming; V, J and clone size are from that table. The sample has tens of thousands of clones; around 82% are singletons. The material sequenced was peripheral blood. The TCR sequence derives from a man in his sixties with active COVID-19.

CDR3 amino acids: CASSNPAAGGLYTQYF. In DNA form, the CDR3 reads TGTGCCAGTAGTAACCCAGCAGCGGGAGGGTTGTATACGCAGTATTTT. This sequence joins TRBV19 and TRBJ2-3; 10 nucleotides line up with TRBD2. The CDR3 is 16 amino acids. CDR1 is LNHDA and CDR2 is SQIVND in the germline V gene (reference sequence). J gave up 7 bases and V 4 bases, and 11 bases lay outside the gene matches.